Listed below are T cell receptor beta chains from one sample, sequenced in a study of T cell repertoires in cytomegalovirus infection. One entry per CDR3 protein results from TCRdb running MiXCR on the reads. This table has 750,000 to 900,000 distinct CDR3 sequences, just under 30% appearing once. These receptors are not linked to any known antigen. Source: cultured CD8+ T cells from PBMCs, taken from culture after CMV antigen stimulation. The source of these receptors is a human donor in good health (CMV status not recorded). Some clones in this sample may be carry-over from other donors' samples. Each CDR3 is given with its conserved first and last residue. The D gene is left open where the match is weak. The listing skips clone size in some rows; elsewhere it reads once, few, many or a size class.

CDR3nt: TGTGCCAGCAGCTTAGTAAGGGGCGCGAACACCGGGGAGCTGTTTTTT; CDR3aa: CASSLVRGANTGELFF; v_gene: TRBV7-8; j_gene: TRBJ2-2; abundance: few; d_gene: -
CDR3nt: TGTGCCACTTCGGACTGGGAGGAAATTTCGACCCAGTACTTC; CDR3aa: CATSDWEEISTQYF; v_gene: TRBV24-1; j_gene: TRBJ2-5; abundance: -; d_gene: -
CDR3nt: TGTGCCAGCAGCTTCCAGAGCACAGATACGCAGTATTTT; CDR3aa: CASSFQSTDTQYF; v_gene: TRBV7-6; j_gene: TRBJ2-3; abundance: -; d_gene: -
CDR3nt: TGTGCCAGCAGAGGACAGGGTAACAGACAGCCCCAGCATTTT; CDR3aa: CASRGQGNRQPQHF; v_gene: TRBV7-9; j_gene: TRBJ1-5; abundance: -; d_gene: TRBD1
CDR3nt: TGTGTCAGCAGCTTAGCCGGCAATGAGCAGTTCTTC; CDR3aa: CVSSLAGNEQFF; v_gene: TRBV7-2; j_gene: TRBJ2-1; abundance: -; d_gene: -
CDR3nt: TGTGCCAGCAGCCTTGGGGGGGAAGCGGGCGAGCAGTACTTC; CDR3aa: CASSLGGEAGEQYF; v_gene: TRBV7-6; j_gene: TRBJ2-7; abundance: -; d_gene: TRBD2
CDR3nt: TGTGCCAGCAGTCCAACTTCAGGGGAAACCCAGTACTTC; CDR3aa: CASSPTSGETQYF; v_gene: TRBV12-3/TRBV12-4; j_gene: TRBJ2-5; abundance: many; d_gene: -
CDR3nt: TGCGCCAGCAGCCCGAGAGGGAACACTGAAGCTTTCTTT; CDR3aa: CASSPRGNTEAFF; v_gene: TRBV5-1; j_gene: TRBJ1-1; abundance: many; d_gene: -
CDR3nt: TGTGCCAGCGAGGTGGGGGGCTCCTACAATGAGCAGTTCTTC; CDR3aa: CASEVGGSYNEQFF; v_gene: TRBV12-3/TRBV12-4; j_gene: TRBJ2-1; abundance: -; d_gene: -
CDR3nt: TGTGCCAGCAGTTTGGCGCAGGGGGCAGGGACTGAAGCTTTCTTT; CDR3aa: CASSLAQGAGTEAFF; v_gene: TRBV27; j_gene: TRBJ1-1; abundance: -; d_gene: TRBD1
CDR3nt: TGCGCCAGCAGCTTGGTGGGGATTGAGAACAATGAGCAGTTCTTC; CDR3aa: CASSLVGIENNEQFF; v_gene: TRBV5-1; j_gene: TRBJ2-1; abundance: -; d_gene: -
CDR3nt: TGTGCCAGCAGCCCCCAGGGGTCGCTCTACAATGAGCAGTTCTTC; CDR3aa: CASSPQGSLYNEQFF; v_gene: TRBV7-8; j_gene: TRBJ2-1; abundance: many; d_gene: -
CDR3nt: TGCGCCAGCAGCCAAGATCCTCGATTTGGAGGCACTGAAGCTTTCTTT; CDR3aa: CASSQDPRFGGTEAFF; v_gene: TRBV4-1; j_gene: TRBJ1-1; abundance: -; d_gene: -
CDR3nt: TGTGCCAGCAGCTTAGAAGGGGGGGGTTACAATGAGCAGTTCTTC; CDR3aa: CASSLEGGGYNEQFF; v_gene: TRBV7-2; j_gene: TRBJ2-1; abundance: many; d_gene: -
CDR3nt: TGTGCCAGCAGCGTAGTGGGGACTAGAGGAGAGCAGTTCTTC; CDR3aa: CASSVVGTRGEQFF; v_gene: TRBV9; j_gene: TRBJ2-1; abundance: -; d_gene: TRBD2
CDR3nt: TGTGCCAGCAGCCTCGACTTGGGGGATTACGAGCAGTACTTC; CDR3aa: CASSLDLGDYEQYF; v_gene: TRBV7-2; j_gene: TRBJ2-7; abundance: many; d_gene: -
CDR3nt: TGTGCCAGTAACGGACAGGACCAAGAGACCCAGTACTTC; CDR3aa: CASNGQDQETQYF; v_gene: TRBV19; j_gene: TRBJ2-5; abundance: -; d_gene: TRBD1
CDR3nt: TGTGCCAGTAGTATATACGCCAGTATGAACACTGAAGCTTTCTTT; CDR3aa: CASSIYASMNTEAFF; v_gene: TRBV19; j_gene: TRBJ1-1; abundance: few; d_gene: -
CDR3nt: TGCGCCAGCAGCCAAGTCAGGGAGAGCAATCAGCCCCAGCATTTT; CDR3aa: CASSQVRESNQPQHF; v_gene: TRBV4-1; j_gene: TRBJ1-5; abundance: few; d_gene: -
CDR3nt: TGTGCCAGCAGTTTTACCCGCGGGCCAGGCGAGACCCAGTACTTC; CDR3aa: CASSFTRGPGETQYF; v_gene: TRBV12-3/TRBV12-4; j_gene: TRBJ2-5; abundance: -; d_gene: -
CDR3nt: TGCAGTGGCGGCGAGAACACTGAAGCTTTCTTT; CDR3aa: CSGGENTEAFF; v_gene: TRBV20-1; j_gene: TRBJ1-1; abundance: few; d_gene: -
CDR3nt: TGTGTCAGCAGTTACTCATCTGTGGGGACAGGGTACGGCTACACCTTC; CDR3aa: CVSSYSSVGTGYGYTF; v_gene: TRBV6-2/TRBV6-3; j_gene: TRBJ1-2; abundance: -; d_gene: TRBD1
CDR3nt: TGTGCCAGCAGTTTCGGGGGGGCGATGGGGGCCCTCCACTTT; CDR3aa: CASSFGGAMGALHF; v_gene: TRBV12-3/TRBV12-4; j_gene: TRBJ1-6; abundance: few; d_gene: -
CDR3nt: TGTGCCAGCAGCTTAACGGGGAGTTGGGAAGCTGGGGCCAACGTCCTGACTTTC; CDR3aa: CASSLTGSWEAGANVLTF; v_gene: TRBV7-8; j_gene: TRBJ2-6; abundance: many; d_gene: -
CDR3nt: TGTGCCAGCAGTGACTCGTATCTAAATCAGCCCCAGCATTTT; CDR3aa: CASSDSYLNQPQHF; v_gene: TRBV6-4; j_gene: TRBJ1-5; abundance: -; d_gene: -
CDR3nt: TGTGCCAGCAGGGGTCGACAGGGGGCGAACACCGGGGAGCTGTTTTTT; CDR3aa: CASRGRQGANTGELFF; v_gene: TRBV7-9; j_gene: TRBJ2-2; abundance: -; d_gene: TRBD1
CDR3nt: TGTGCCAGCAGTTTAAAGGCTGGGGCAGGAGACAATCAGCCCCAGCATTTT; CDR3aa: CASSLKAGAGDNQPQHF; v_gene: TRBV27; j_gene: TRBJ1-5; abundance: many; d_gene: -
CDR3nt: TGCGCCAGCAGCCAAGGGCATCGAAACTATGGCTACACCTTC; CDR3aa: CASSQGHRNYGYTF; v_gene: TRBV4-3; j_gene: TRBJ1-2; abundance: few; d_gene: -
CDR3nt: TGTGCCAGCAGTTTACCGGGACTAGCGGGGAATGAGCAGTTCTTC; CDR3aa: CASSLPGLAGNEQFF; v_gene: TRBV27; j_gene: TRBJ2-1; abundance: few; d_gene: TRBD2
CDR3nt: TGTGCCAGCAGCTTAGCAGTGACAGGCCTCTATAATTCACCCCTCCACTTT; CDR3aa: CASSLAVTGLYNSPLHF; v_gene: TRBV7-6; j_gene: TRBJ1-6; abundance: few; d_gene: -
CDR3nt: TGTGCCAGCAGATTGACGGACCACTATGGCTACACCTTC; CDR3aa: CASRLTDHYGYTF; v_gene: TRBV7-2; j_gene: TRBJ1-2; abundance: many; d_gene: -
CDR3nt: TGTGCCAGCAGCTTAGGTTCAAGGAACACTGAAGCTTTCTTT; CDR3aa: CASSLGSRNTEAFF; v_gene: TRBV7-6; j_gene: TRBJ1-1; abundance: many; d_gene: -
CDR3nt: TGTGCCAGCAGTTTATTAGGGGGCGACCAGCCCCAGCATTTT; CDR3aa: CASSLLGGDQPQHF; v_gene: TRBV27; j_gene: TRBJ1-5; abundance: -; d_gene: TRBD1
CDR3nt: TGTGCCATCAGACAATACGACACGAGCTCCTACGAGCAGTACTTC; CDR3aa: CAIRQYDTSSYEQYF; v_gene: TRBV10-3; j_gene: TRBJ2-7; abundance: -; d_gene: -
CDR3nt: TGTGCCAGCAGGGATTTGGGACAGGGGGCTGACACTGAAGCTTTCTTT; CDR3aa: CASRDLGQGADTEAFF; v_gene: TRBV6-5; j_gene: TRBJ1-1; abundance: few; d_gene: TRBD1
CDR3nt: TGTGCCAGCAGACCAACCTTCGGGAACTCTGGAAACACCATATATTTT; CDR3aa: CASRPTFGNSGNTIYF; v_gene: TRBV7-9; j_gene: TRBJ1-3; abundance: few; d_gene: -
CDR3nt: TGTGCCAGCAGTTATCCCCGGGACGGAAACTACAATGAGCAGTTCTTC; CDR3aa: CASSYPRDGNYNEQFF; v_gene: TRBV5-4; j_gene: TRBJ2-1; abundance: -; d_gene: -
CDR3nt: TGTGCCAGCACCTCCCATGGGGACAGCTACAATGAGCAGTTCTTC; CDR3aa: CASTSHGDSYNEQFF; v_gene: TRBV6-5; j_gene: TRBJ2-1; abundance: few; d_gene: TRBD1
CDR3nt: TGTGCCAGCAGCTTAGGGAGGGGGCAAGACGAGCAGTACTTC; CDR3aa: CASSLGRGQDEQYF; v_gene: TRBV11-3; j_gene: TRBJ2-7; abundance: few; d_gene: -
CDR3nt: TGTGCCAGTCCAGAGCGGGGGACACCAAACACTGAAGCTTTCTTT; CDR3aa: CASPERGTPNTEAFF; v_gene: TRBV6-6; j_gene: TRBJ1-1; abundance: -; d_gene: -
CDR3nt: TGTGCCAGCAGCTTGGGTTGGCAGGGACGGGCTTTCTTT; CDR3aa: CASSLGWQGRAFF; v_gene: TRBV11-3; j_gene: TRBJ1-1; abundance: many; d_gene: -
CDR3nt: TGTGCCAGTAGTATAGCACAGGGGAGCACAGATACGCAGTATTTT; CDR3aa: CASSIAQGSTDTQYF; v_gene: TRBV19; j_gene: TRBJ2-3; abundance: -; d_gene: TRBD1
CDR3nt: TGCGCCAGCAGCTTGGTCATGACGGACGAGCAGTTCTTC; CDR3aa: CASSLVMTDEQFF; v_gene: TRBV5-1; j_gene: TRBJ2-1; abundance: -; d_gene: -
CDR3nt: TGTGCCAGCAGTTCAAACTACCTTGAGCAGTTCTTC; CDR3aa: CASSSNYLEQFF; v_gene: TRBV27; j_gene: TRBJ2-1; abundance: -; d_gene: -
CDR3nt: TGTGCCAGCAGTTTGTTCACAGGGATGAGCAATCAGCCCCAGCATTTT; CDR3aa: CASSLFTGMSNQPQHF; v_gene: TRBV28; j_gene: TRBJ1-5; abundance: -; d_gene: -
CDR3nt: TGTGCCAGCAGCGCCGGGACAGTAGCAGAGACCCAGTACTTC; CDR3aa: CASSAGTVAETQYF; v_gene: TRBV6-2/TRBV6-3; j_gene: TRBJ2-5; abundance: -; d_gene: TRBD1
CDR3nt: TGTGCCAGCAGTACCGCTGGACAGGGCCGACGAGCTTTCTTT; CDR3aa: CASSTAGQGRRAFF; v_gene: TRBV28; j_gene: TRBJ1-1; abundance: -; d_gene: TRBD1
CDR3nt: TGTGCCAGCAGCCCGTGGCGAGGGACGCAAAAGAATTTGAAGGTTCGCCGCTTATCAGATACGCAGTATTTT; CDR3aa: CASSPWRGTQKNLKVRRLSDTQYF; v_gene: TRBV7-2; j_gene: TRBJ2-3; abundance: many; d_gene: -
CDR3nt: TGTGCCAGCAGCCGTACCCCATACCGCAATGAGCAGTTCTTC; CDR3aa: CASSRTPYRNEQFF; v_gene: TRBV6-2/TRBV6-3; j_gene: TRBJ2-1; abundance: few; d_gene: -
CDR3nt: TGTGCCAGCAGGTGGACAGGGTCTGATCAGCCCCAGCATTTT; CDR3aa: CASRWTGSDQPQHF; v_gene: TRBV27; j_gene: TRBJ1-5; abundance: -; d_gene: TRBD1
CDR3nt: TGTGCCAGCAGCGAGGGAACTAGCAAATTCTTC; CDR3aa: CASSEGTSKFF; v_gene: TRBV9; j_gene: TRBJ2-1; abundance: -; d_gene: -